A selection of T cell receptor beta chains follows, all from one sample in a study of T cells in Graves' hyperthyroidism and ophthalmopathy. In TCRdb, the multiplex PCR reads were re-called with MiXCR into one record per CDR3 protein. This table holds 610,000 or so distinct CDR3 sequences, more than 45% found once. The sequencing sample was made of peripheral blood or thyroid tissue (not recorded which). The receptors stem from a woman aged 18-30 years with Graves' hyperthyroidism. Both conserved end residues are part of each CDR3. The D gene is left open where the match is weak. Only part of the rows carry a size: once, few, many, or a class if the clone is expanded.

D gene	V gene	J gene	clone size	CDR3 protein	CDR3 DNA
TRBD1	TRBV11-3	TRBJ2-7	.	CASSVGIGQGETRTYEQYF	TGTGCCAGCAGCGTTGGAATCGGACAGGGCGAAACACGTACCTACGAGCAGTACTTC
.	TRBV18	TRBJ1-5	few	CASSPPGGGGNQPQHF	TGTGCCAGCTCACCACCGGGGGGCGGCGGCAATCAGCCCCAGCATTTT
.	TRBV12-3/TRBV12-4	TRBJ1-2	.	CASSQAGGGAHYGYTF	TGTGCCAGCAGTCAAGCCGGGGGGGGCGCACACTATGGCTACACCTTC
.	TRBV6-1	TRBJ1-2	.	CASKPGFTYGYTF	TGTGCCAGCAAACCAGGGTTTACCTATGGCTACACCTTC
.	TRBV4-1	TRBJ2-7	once	CASSQPRDGGYEQYF	TGCGCCAGCAGCCAACCCCGGGACGGCGGCTACGAGCAGTACTTC
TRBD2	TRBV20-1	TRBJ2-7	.	CSALGEGYSEQYF	TGCAGTGCTTTGGGGGAGGGATACAGTGAGCAGTACTTC
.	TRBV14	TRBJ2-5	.	CASNPLITETQYF	TGTGCCAGCAACCCATTAATAACAGAGACCCAGTACTTC
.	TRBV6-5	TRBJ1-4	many	CASSYSGRRGEKLFF	TGTGCCAGCAGTTACTCGGGCAGGCGCGGTGAAAAACTGTTTTTT
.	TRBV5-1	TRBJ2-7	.	CASSLDREYYEQYF	TGCGCCAGCAGCTTGGACAGGGAATACTACGAGCAGTACTTC
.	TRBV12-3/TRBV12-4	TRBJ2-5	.	CASSFFAGETQYF	TGTGCCAGCAGTTTTTTCGCGGGAGAGACCCAGTACTTC
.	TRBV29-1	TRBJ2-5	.	CSLDWSETQYF	TGCAGCTTAGATTGGTCGGAGACCCAGTACTTC
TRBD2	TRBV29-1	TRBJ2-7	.	CSVEVPGGSYEQYF	TGCAGCGTTGAAGTCCCGGGGGGCTCCTACGAGCAGTACTTC
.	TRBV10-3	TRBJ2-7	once	CAISESGRLLEQYF	TGTGCCATCAGTGAGTCAGGGAGGCTGCTCGAGCAGTACTTC
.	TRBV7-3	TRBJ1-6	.	CASRLGGGTPLHF	TGTGCCAGCCGACTGGGGGGAGGAACACCCCTCCACTTT
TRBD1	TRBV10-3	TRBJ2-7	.	CAISDSRDSNYEQYF	TGTGCCATCAGTGACTCCCGGGACAGCAACTACGAGCAGTACTTC
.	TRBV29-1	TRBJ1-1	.	CSPITGNTEAFF	TGCAGCCCCATAACAGGGAACACTGAAGCTTTCTTT
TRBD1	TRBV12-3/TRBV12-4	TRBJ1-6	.	CASSSLDRGNSPLHF	TGTGCCAGCAGTTCCCTGGACAGGGGCAATTCACCCCTCCACTTT
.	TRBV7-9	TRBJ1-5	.	CASSFVGRNQPQHF	TGTGCCAGCAGCTTCGTAGGGAGAAATCAGCCCCAGCATTTT
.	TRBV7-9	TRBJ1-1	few	CASSEQGRTEAFF	TGTGCCAGCAGCGAGCAGGGAAGGACTGAAGCTTTCTTT
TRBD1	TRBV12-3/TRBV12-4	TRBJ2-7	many	CASSLGDSSYEQYF	TGTGCCAGCAGCTTAGGGGACAGTTCCTACGAGCAGTACTTC
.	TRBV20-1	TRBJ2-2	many	CSAPKAVLSNTGELFF	TGCAGTGCTCCTAAAGCGGTACTCTCGAACACCGGGGAGCTGTTTTTT
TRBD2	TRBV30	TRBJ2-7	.	CAWSAGLAGGEQYF	TGTGCCTGGAGTGCGGGGCTAGCGGGAGGTGAGCAGTACTTC
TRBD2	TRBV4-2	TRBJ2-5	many	CASSQGKTSGIQETQYF	TGTGCCAGCAGCCAAGGGAAGACTAGCGGGATCCAAGAGACCCAGTACTTC
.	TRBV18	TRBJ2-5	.	CASSLPGETQYF	TGTGCCAGCTCACTACCGGGAGAGACCCAGTACTTC
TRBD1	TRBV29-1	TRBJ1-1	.	CSVDGTGVTEAFF	TGCAGCGTTGACGGGACAGGGGTCACTGAAGCTTTCTTT
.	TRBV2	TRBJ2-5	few	CASSTTSHGEGTQYF	TGTGCCAGCAGTACAACTAGCCACGGGGAAGGGACCCAGTACTTC
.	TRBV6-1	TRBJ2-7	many	CASTLFPGGSYEQYF	TGTGCCAGCACCCTCTTCCCAGGGGGGTCCTACGAGCAGTACTTC
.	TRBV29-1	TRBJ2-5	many	CSVIRDGGETQYF	TGCAGCGTTATAAGGGATGGGGGAGAGACCCAGTACTTC
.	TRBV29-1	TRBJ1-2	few	CSVDEEGAGYTF	TGCAGCGTTGACGAGGAAGGGGCTGGCTACACCTTC
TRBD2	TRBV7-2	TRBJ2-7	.	CASSLDGGRPGEQYF	TGTGCCAGCAGCTTAGACGGCGGGAGGCCGGGGGAGCAGTACTTC
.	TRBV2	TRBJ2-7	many	CASRDQGEQYF	TGTGCCAGCAGGGATCAAGGGGAGCAGTACTTC
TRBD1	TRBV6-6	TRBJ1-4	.	CASSQVPHQGATNEKLFF	TGTGCCAGCAGCCAAGTACCGCACCAGGGGGCAACTAATGAAAAACTGTTTTTT
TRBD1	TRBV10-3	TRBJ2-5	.	CASTGGQETQYF	TGTGCCAGCACAGGGGGACAAGAGACCCAGTACTTC
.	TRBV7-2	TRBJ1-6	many	CASSDLGDGYNGSPLHF	TGTGCCAGCAGCGACCTGGGGGATGGCTATAACGGTTCACCCCTCCACTTT
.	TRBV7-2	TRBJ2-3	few	CASSLGVSPSTDTQYF	TGTGCCAGCAGCTTAGGCGTGTCACCCAGCACAGATACGCAGTATTTT
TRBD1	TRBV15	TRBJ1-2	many	CATSRGAGGSGYTF	TGTGCCACCAGCAGAGGGGCAGGGGGCTCTGGCTACACCTTC
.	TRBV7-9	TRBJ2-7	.	CAPQVYEQYF	TGTGCCCCCCAGGTATACGAGCAGTACTTC
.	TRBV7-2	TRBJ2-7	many	CASSLPPSKEQYF	TGTGCCAGCAGCTTACCCCCTTCTAAGGAGCAGTACTTC
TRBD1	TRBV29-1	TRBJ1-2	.	CSDMTGGYTF	TGCAGCGACATGACAGGGGGCTACACCTTC